The 21 T cell receptor beta chains below come from one sample, sequenced in a study of T cells after yellow fever vaccination (dated by TCRdb to between 2018 and 2020). The treatment or condition label, read with the paper, signifies: live attenuated yellow fever vaccine strain. Libraries were made using 5' RACE. Instrument on record: Illumina HiSeq 2500. Clones were called with MiXCR by TCRdb after fastp trimmed the public reads at Q25, and only in-frame beta chains were retained. Rows are combined by CDR3 protein, so each entry shows the most common genes and DNA. Here the sample has under 200,000 distinct CDR3 sequences; 5.5% to 7.5% occur a single time. More than 2% of the sample goes to the ten largest clones. The sequencing here drew on CD4+ T cells sorted from PBMCs, taken less than 6 days after the first yellow fever vaccination. These receptors were collected from a man younger than 35 who received the YFV17D yellow fever vaccine.

Only a few counts were recorded for this clonotype. The gene calls are TRBV4-3 and TRBJ2-3, with TRBD1 identical over 9 bases. The junction had 6 bases not matched to a gene; V was cut back by 5 bases and J by 0 bases. CDR1 and CDR2 from the germline V gene are LGHNA and YSLEER. This CDR3 has 16 residues. CDR3 nucleotides: TGCGCCAGCAGCGGGGACAGGGACTACAGCACAGATACGCAGTATTTT. Residues: CASSGDRDYSTDTQYF.

This clonotype was detected many times. V usage is TRBV7-2 and J usage is TRBJ2-1, with TRBD2 as a possible D gene (6 bases). The ends were cut back, 5 bases at V and 0 bases at J, with 11 bases in the middle. Per the germline V gene, CDR1 is SGHTA and CDR2 is FQGNSA. This CDR3 comprises 15 residues. As DNA, the CDR3 is TGTGCCAGCAGCCCGGGACTTGCCTCCTACAATGAGCAGTTCTTC. It encodes CASSPGLASYNEQFF.

This clonotype has ten or more counts. This chain joins TRBV12-5 and TRBJ2-7; 8 bases map to TRBD2. The J segment lost 0 bases and the V segment lost 0 bases, leaving 4 bases of the junction unmatched. The CDR3 is 16 residues long. Germline V gene data show CDR1 as LGHNT and CDR2 as FRNRAP. Here the CDR3 reads CASGLVPGGASYEQYF. In DNA form, the CDR3 reads TGTGCTAGTGGTTTGGTGCCGGGAGGGGCCTCCTACGAGCAGTACTTC. Looking up the rest from reference TRBV12-5 and TRBJ2-7 gives the full variable domain: DARVTQTPRHKVTEMGQEVTMRCQPILGHNTVFWYRQTMMQGLELLAYFRNRAPLDDSGMPKDRFSAEMPDATLATLKIQPSEPRDSAVYFCASGLVPGGASYEQYFGPGTRLTVT.

The rearrangement joins TRBV11-2 to TRBJ2-5; TRBD2 agrees at 16 bases. Looked up from germline, CDR1 is SGHAT and CDR2 is FQNNGV. The J segment lost 3 bases and the V segment lost 10 bases, leaving 14 bases of the junction unmatched. The CDR3 is 18 amino acids. The DNA of the CDR3 is TGTGCCACCTCGGGGACCGGGACTAGCGGGGGGGGAAAAGAGACCCAGTACTTC. Its translation: CATSGTGTSGGGKETQYF.

The chain has TRBV10-3 and TRBJ2-5, with D perhaps TRBD1 (5 bases). The CDR3 runs to 16 residues. Germline assignment: CDR1 ENHRY and CDR2 SYGVKD. V lost 0 bases, J lost 2 bases, and 13 bases lay in between. DNA for the CDR3: TGTGCCATCAGTGAGTCTGTGGGGCCGAAACAAGAGACCCAGTACTTC. As protein: CAISESVGPKQETQYF.

Details on this clonotype: A single base separates this from a much larger clone, so it may be a read error. The chain is built from TRBV10-1 and TRBJ2-1; 9 bases agree with TRBD1. The CDR3 runs to 16 residues. Germline CDR1 WNHNN, CDR2 SYGVQD (reference sequence). J gave up 4 bases and V 4 bases, and 8 bases lay outside the gene matches. Here the CDR3 reads CASSAWTGEVYNEQFF. As DNA, the CDR3 is TGCGCCAGCAGTGCCTGGACAGGGGAGGTGTACAATGAGCAGTTCTTC.

The V call is TRBV6-2 or TRBV6-3, the J call TRBJ1-5, with D perhaps TRBD1 (5 bases). The germline V gene has CDR1 MNHEY and CDR2 SVGEGT. CDR3 length equals 13 residues. Trimming cost V 7 bases and J 4 bases, with 11 bases left between them. As DNA, the CDR3 is TGTGCCAGCACCCGGGACCTGAATCAGCCCCAGCATTTT. It yields the protein CASTRDLNQPQHF.

This clonotype was counted at least ten times. This chain connects TRBV20-1 to TRBJ1-5; D perhaps matches TRBD1 (5 bases). Trimming removed 3 bases at V and 2 bases at J, with 11 bases between. Germline V gene sequence: CDR1 DFQATT, CDR2 SNEGSKA (reference sequence). The CDR3 has 14 amino acids. The chain's CDR3 is CSASKGPRNQPQHF. The CDR3 DNA reads as TGCAGTGCTAGTAAGGGACCGCGCAATCAGCCCCAGCATTTT.

This clonotype occurred a few times. The V and J genes are TRBV7-2 and TRBJ1-6; the match to TRBD1 covers 7 bases. Losses at the gene ends were 5 bases for V and 10 bases for J; bases not matched to a gene: 17. This CDR3 region has 17 residues. Germline CDR1 is SGHTA and CDR2 is FQGNSA. CDR3 protein: CASSPGGRDLSGSPLHF. CDR3 bases: TGTGCCAGCAGCCCAGGGGGTCGGGATCTGTCGGGCTCACCCCTCCACTTT.

This clonotype was picked up many times. This chain uses TRBV12-3 or TRBV12-4 with TRBJ2-2; D might be TRBD2 (6 bases). This CDR3 is built from 13 residues. Trimming pared 3 bases from V and 5 bases from J, leaving 7 bases between. Here the CDR3 DNA reads TGTGCCAGCAGTTTCCGGGGGACCGGGGAGCTGTTTTTT. Translation gives CASSFRGTGELFF.

This clonotype was recorded at least ten times. The J gene is TRBJ2-2, the V gene TRBV7-3; D may be TRBD1 (5 bases). Trimming removed 5 bases at V and 7 bases at J, with 23 bases between. CDR3 size: 17 residues. CDR1 is SGHTA, CDR2 FQGTGA, per germline. Here the CDR3 reads CASSPKLKPRGLGELFF. DNA of the CDR3: TGTGCCAGCAGCCCCAAACTAAAGCCAAGGGGCCTCGGGGAGCTGTTTTTT.

This clonotype was seen repeatedly, ten times or more. The chain uses TRBV6-1 and TRBJ1-6, with 8 positions matching TRBD1. Germline V lookup: CDR1 MNHNS, CDR2 SASEGT. J gave up 14 bases and V 5 bases, and 14 bases lay outside the gene matches. The CDR3 spans 15 residues. CDR3 nucleotides: TGTGCCAGCAGTATCCAACAGGGGGTACTAGGTACCCTCCACTTT. It encodes CASSIQQGVLGTLHF.

This clonotype was seen more than once but under ten times. The CDR3 region is CATSDSETVGTGELFF. The DNA for the CDR3 is TGTGCCACCAGTGATTCCGAGACAGTCGGCACCGGGGAGCTGTTTTTT. The genes are TRBV24-1 and TRBJ2-2, with a tentative D call TRBD1 (5 bases). With 2 bases removed from V and 4 bases from J, the gap between germline ends came to 13 bases. The CDR3 loop spans 16 amino acids. Germline values: CDR1 KGHDR, CDR2 SFDVKD.

This clonotype came up many times. The chain joins TRBV11-2 to TRBJ2-3, with a tentative D call TRBD2 (6 bases). V was trimmed by 0 bases and J by 4 bases, leaving 11 bases between them. There are 15 residues in the CDR3. The V gene's germline CDR1 is SGHAT and CDR2 FQNNGV. CDR3 region: CASSLDPGSPDTQYF. The CDR3 bases are TGTGCCAGCAGCTTAGACCCCGGGAGTCCAGATACGCAGTATTTT.

This clonotype was counted at least ten times. This rearrangement joins TRBV5-1 to TRBJ1-1; possible D gene TRBD1, 6 bases. Per germline, CDR1 SGHRS and CDR2 YFSETQ. The germline V and J ends were trimmed by 4 bases and 6 bases, with 16 bases remaining between them. The CDR3 sequence is 14 residues long. In DNA form, the CDR3 reads TGCGCCAGCAGCCCCCTTAATGCAGGGGCTGAAGCTTTCTTT. It encodes CASSPLNAGAEAFF.

This clonotype appeared a few times. CDR3 DNA: TGTGCCAGCATCGACAGGGGGGAGACCCAGTACTTC. Translated: CASIDRGETQYF. The V gene is TRBV28, the J gene TRBJ2-5; 9 bases match TRBD1. Germline V lookup: CDR1 MDHEN, CDR2 SYDVKM. V lost 7 bases and J lost 5; bases outside the gene matches: 2. The CDR3 is 12 amino acids.

This clonotype was seen at least ten times. The chain joins TRBV7-2 to TRBJ1-1; D not resolved. The CDR3 contains 14 residues. V dropped 5 bases and J dropped 8 bases, with 18 bases sitting between them. Germline CDR1 SGHTA, CDR2 FQGNSA. The CDR3 nucleotides are TGTGCCAGCAGCGTAGACCGCGGAAAACGGGAAGCTTTCTTT. The encoded protein is CASSVDRGKREAFF. The variable domain in full, completed from reference TRBV7-2 and TRBJ1-1, reads GAGVSQSPSNKVTEKGKDVELRCDPISGHTALYWYRQSLGQGLEFLIYFQGNSAPDKSGLPSDRFSAERTGGSVSTLTIQRTQQEDSAVYLCASSVDRGKREAFFGQGTRLTVV.

This clonotype showed up many times. The chain recombines TRBV3-1 with TRBJ1-6; unclear D gene. The CDR3 has 15 amino acids. Trimming cost V 6 bases and J 4 bases, with 13 bases left between them. Germline V lookup: CDR1 LGHDT, CDR2 YNNKEL (reference sequence). CDR3: CASRVSAGYNSPLHF. The DNA for the CDR3 is TGTGCCAGCAGGGTCAGTGCAGGATATAATTCACCCCTCCACTTT.

This clonotype came up many times. The CDR3 sequence: CASSLQATVNSPLHF. The CDR3 bases are TGTGCCAGCAGCTTACAGGCCACAGTTAATTCACCCCTCCACTTT. The V and J genes are TRBV7-8 and TRBJ1-6; D is uncertain. Trimming left V 2 bases short and J 6 bases short, with 11 bases between. The CDR3 is 15 amino acids. Germline-derived CDR1 and CDR2 are SGHVS and FQNEAQ.

This clonotype came up a few times. One end of the junction varies from germline; a read error may be responsible. The rearrangement uses TRBV2 and TRBJ1-3; the D gene is possibly TRBD1 (5 bases). The CDR3 has 13 residues. The germline V gene has CDR1 SNHLY and CDR2 FYNNEI. The CDR3 loop is CASTLGLSGRGHF. CDR3 nucleotides: TGTGCCAGCACCCTGGGGCTCTCCGGGCGAGGACATTTT. Full variable domain (missing parts from reference TRBV2 and TRBJ1-3): EPEVTQTPSHQVTQMGQEVILRCVPISNHLYFYWYRQILGQKVEFLVSFYNNEISEKSEIFDDQFSVERPDGSNFTLKIRSTKLEDSAMYFCASTLGLSGRGHFGEGSWLTVV.

At least ten counts were recorded for this clonotype. The CDR3 region has the DNA TGTGCCAGCAGCTTCAGATACTCCTACGAGCAGTACTTC. This sequence encodes CASSFRYSYEQYF. The chain combines TRBV5-5 with TRBJ2-7; the D is unclear. This CDR3 region has 13 residues. CDR1 is SGHKS and CDR2 is YYEKEE in the germline V gene (reference sequence). V was cut by 2 bases and J by 0 bases, with 6 bases left in between.